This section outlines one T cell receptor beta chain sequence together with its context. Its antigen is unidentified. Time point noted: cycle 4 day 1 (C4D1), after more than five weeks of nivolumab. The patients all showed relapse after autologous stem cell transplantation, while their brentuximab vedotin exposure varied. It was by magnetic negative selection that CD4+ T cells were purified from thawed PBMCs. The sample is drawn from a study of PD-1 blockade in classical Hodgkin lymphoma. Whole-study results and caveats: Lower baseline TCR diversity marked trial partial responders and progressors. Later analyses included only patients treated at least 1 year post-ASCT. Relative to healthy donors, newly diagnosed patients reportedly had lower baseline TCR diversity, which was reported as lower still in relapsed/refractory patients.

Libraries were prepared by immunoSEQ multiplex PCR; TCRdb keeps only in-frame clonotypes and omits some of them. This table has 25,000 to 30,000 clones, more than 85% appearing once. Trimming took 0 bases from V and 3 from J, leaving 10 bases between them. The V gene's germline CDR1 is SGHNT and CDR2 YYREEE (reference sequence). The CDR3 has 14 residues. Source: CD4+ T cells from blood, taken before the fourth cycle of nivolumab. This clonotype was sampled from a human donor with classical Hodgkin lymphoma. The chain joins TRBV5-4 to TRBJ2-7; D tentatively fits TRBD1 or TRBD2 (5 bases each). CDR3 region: CASSLDSGSYEQYF. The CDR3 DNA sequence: TGTGCCAGCAGCTTGGATTCAGGGAGCTACGAGCAGTACTTC.